The 9 T cell receptor beta chains in this list originate from one sample, sequenced in a study of regulatory T cells in long-lasting Graves disease. Researchers made TCR beta libraries by using iRepertoire HTBI primers and running Arm-PCR on CDR3 regions. TCRdb re-derived calls from the multiplex PCR reads in MiXCR, one entry per CDR3 protein. This repertoire shows roughly 400,000 distinct CDR3 sequences, about 15% found once; its top ten account for about 8%. Time point reported: newly diagnosed GD, antithyroid drugs for less than 3 months. There was RNA extracted from PBMCs, and the TCR library was made from it. These data also featured in a second study, about T cells in Graves' hyperthyroidism and ophthalmopathy.

Specimen: peripheral blood mononuclear cells (PBMCs), collected at new diagnosis, from a patient treated with antithyroid drugs. Every receptor here comes from a woman between 40 and 50 years old with Graves disease.

A note on this clonotype: A much more abundant neighbour one base away suggests this may be a read error. V gene TRBV7-8 combines with J gene TRBJ2-3, with D perhaps TRBD1 (5 bases). Germline-derived CDR1 and CDR2 are SGHVS and FQNEAQ. The V and J ends lost 5 bases and 4 bases respectively, with 10 bases between them. CDR3 size: 13 residues. The CDR3 DNA is TGTGCCAGCAGCCACCTGGGGCCAGATACGCAGTATTTT. Protein: CASSHLGPDTQYF.

This clonotype has a count of ten or more. The V and J genes are TRBV27 and TRBJ2-7; 8 bases map to TRBD2. Losses at the gene ends were 4 bases for V and 7 bases for J; bases not matched to a gene: 9. The V gene's germline CDR1 is MNHEY and CDR2 SMNVEV (reference sequence). The CDR3 has 14 amino acids. The CDR3 nucleotides are TGTGCCAGCAGTTGGACGGGAGGGCCGTGGGAGCAGTACTTC. Its protein is CASSWTGGPWEQYF.

V gene TRBV4-1 combines with J gene TRBJ2-1; D call uncertain. Germline values: CDR1 MGHRA, CDR2 YSYEKL. Trimming removed 1 base at V and 4 bases at J, with 11 bases between. The CDR3 has 15 amino acids. CDR3 DNA sequence: TGCGCCAGCAGCCAAGTAGAATTGCGGTACAATGAGCAGTTCTTC. The encoded protein is CASSQVELRYNEQFF.

This clonotype was recorded at least ten times. The chain employs TRBV6-5 and TRBJ2-1; 7 nucleotides match TRBD1. The CDR3 contains 15 residues. The germline V gene has CDR1 MNHEY and CDR2 SVGAGI. J lost 3 bases, V lost 3 bases, and 5 bases had no gene match. CDR3 DNA: TGTGCCAGCAGTTATGAGGGGGCAGGCTACAATGAGCAGTTCTTC. Translation: CASSYEGAGYNEQFF.

This clonotype has just a few counts. The J gene is TRBJ1-2, the V gene TRBV12-3 or TRBV12-4; TRBD1 might be the D (5 bases). The V end was cut by 3 bases, the J end by 7 bases, with 9 bases between. This CDR3 is 12 amino acids long. CDR3 coding DNA: TGTGCCAGCAGTTTTTCCGGGACTGGCTACACCTTC. The encoded protein is CASSFSGTGYTF.

This clonotype has ten or more counts. The genes are TRBV29-1 and TRBJ2-5, with 10 bases that match TRBD1. The CDR3 contains 14 residues. Germline loops: CDR1 SQVTM, CDR2 ANQGSEA. The J segment lost 5 bases and the V segment lost 5 bases, leaving 8 bases of the junction unmatched. The CDR3, as DNA: TGCAGCGTTTCGGGGACAGGGGCTCTGGAGACCCAGTACTTC. Protein: CSVSGTGALETQYF. The variable domain in full, with the rest retrieved from reference TRBV29-1 and TRBJ2-5, is SAVISQKPSRDICQRGTSLTIQCQVDSQVTMMFWYRQQPGQSLTLIATANQGSEATYESGFVIDKFPISRPNLTFSTLTVSNMSPEDSSIYLCSVSGTGALETQYFGPGTRLLVL.

The V gene is TRBV28, the J gene TRBJ1-2; D remains ambiguous. Looked up from germline, CDR1 is MDHEN and CDR2 is SYDVKM. CDR3 length: 13 residues. Trimming stripped 1 base from V and 6 bases from J, with 9 bases between. The CDR3 region is CASSLSGMDGYTF. Here the CDR3 DNA reads TGTGCCAGCAGTTTATCGGGGATGGATGGCTACACCTTC.

Of note for this clonotype: Possible read error: a much larger clone is one base away. This CDR3 is CSVEGSMYTDTQYF. The CDR3 bases are TGCAGCGTAGAGGGAAGCATGTACACAGATACGCAGTATTTT. The chain combines TRBV29-1 with TRBJ2-3; weak D call: TRBD2 (5 bases). This CDR3 has 14 amino acids. Germline values: CDR1 SQVTM, CDR2 ANQGSEA. V was shortened by 6 bases and J by 2 bases, with 15 bases between the two germline ends.

This clonotype was found many times. The chain is built from TRBV28 and TRBJ2-7; TRBD2 agrees at 7 bases. Germline V gives CDR1 MDHEN, CDR2 SYDVKM. The CDR3 contains 15 residues. V trimming: 4 bases; J trimming: 1 base; junction bases outside the gene matches: 7. Here the CDR3 reads CASSSLLADSYEQYF. CDR3 coding DNA: TGTGCCAGCAGTTCCCTGCTAGCGGATTCCTACGAGCAGTACTTC.